This T cell receptor beta chain was sequenced in a study of shared clonotypes between healthy human individuals (dated by TCRdb to between 2020 and 2021). In terms of the full investigation: A couple of women and a few men aged 18 to 49 years were included in the cohort. Each donor's leukapheresis produced roughly between roughly 0.85 and 10 billion PBMCs. To estimate repertoire size and how much clonotypes are shared between individuals, the study performed deep sequencing of blood TCR repertoires from a handful of healthy adults. For each donor, CD4 naive and CD4 memory were each run on three plates, CD8 naive on two plates, and CD8 memory on one plate. To increase sequencing depth and limit assay-specific biases, different laboratories used diverse techniques to prepare libraries and sequence TCR repertoires. The paper's findings and limits, for the study overall: Larger estimated clonotype richness was generally found for naive subsets than for memory subsets. Sharing across a few donors was observed for 4.5% to 6.5% of naive CD4, under 4% of naive CD8, 2.3% of memory CD4, and 0.4% of memory CD8 clonotypes. Incomplete sequencing was indicated by rarefaction of sorted-subset datasets, despite the large sequencing depth. The genetic and exposure-history diversity represented was limited by the small number of donors. Sampling was restricted to blood, and TCR repertoires in tissue are likely to differ from TCR repertoires in blood. Pairwise subsampling led to the expectation that sequencing depth would affect the degree of clonotype sharing among donors. Compared with non-shared clonotypes, the clonotypes found in all four sorted-subset donors had higher generation probabilities.

The CDR3 contains 12 residues, cysteine and phenylalanine counted. The read is trimmed to its CDR3 DNA, 36 bases read in frame from base 1. CDR1 SGHTA and CDR2 FQGNSA are derived from the germline V gene. V gives up 4 bases and J gives up 3 bases, and the segment between their germline ends measures 4 bases. TCR CDR3 regions were amplified from genomic DNA by multiplex PCR using the deep immunoSEQ assay. Extracted genomic DNA from each cell subset was distributed evenly across all wells of several immunoSEQ 96-well plates, and each plate was treated as a replicate. For sorted subsets, approximately 0.2 ug of genomic DNA, equivalent to 25,000 to 35,000 T cell genomes, went into each replicate PCR. Purified libraries were measured with a Qubit 3.0 fluorometer, size-checked on a Bioanalyzer 2100, and measured again with the KAPA Library Quantification kit. A separate single-read 150-cycle Illumina NextSeq 550 flow cell was used to sequence each immunoSEQ 96-well plate. Regarding the original processing steps: Because the immunoSEQ output held only junctional sequences and lacked quality scores, the filtering could not match the filtering applied to full-length reads. Sequences were annotated with PyIR, a Python wrapper for IgBLAST v1.9, and V/J genes and CDR3 were assigned using IMGT germline references. Any read was removed if the V/J assignment was weak (E-value above 1e-6), the CDR3 was missing, or the read contained stop codons, out-of-frame junctions, or ambiguous translated residues. V3J clonotypes were defined as sequences sharing the same inferred V gene, J gene, and CDR3 amino acid sequence. Percentage overlap between repertoires was computed as shared unique clonotypes divided by the size of the smaller repertoire. Repertoire richness was assessed with RTK rarefaction, the Chao1 estimator, and Recon v2.1 estimates of unobserved clonotypes. OLGA was used to compute generation probabilities for all TCRbeta clonotypes that the gDNA method yielded from a handful of donors. TCRdb provides this immuneACCESS table in a form limited to in-frame rearrangements. Some clones are lacking; in checked studies, under half of them reflect an unresolved V gene, and why the rest are absent is not known. Clonal size and the V and J genes are those of that table, whereas D and trimming came from the DNA. The sample yields 1.4 million or so clones; around 98.5% were counted once. The ten largest clones represent around 0.38% of the sample.

A remark on this clone: Its antigen target is currently unknown. It has no much larger one-base neighbor in the sample; base qualities were not kept. The sample contains more than one DNA sequence encoding this CDR3.

Healthy HIV-negative adults with no recently reported acute infections or vaccinations were included as donors. Every donor was a Caucasian adult residing in Nashville, Tennessee, USA. CD4+ T cells were enriched by magnetic negative selection, after which naive cells were positively selected on CD45RA and the negative fraction was taken as the memory subset. After blood collection by leukapheresis, PBMCs were isolated using Ficoll-Histopaque density gradient centrifugation and then cryopreserved in the vapor phase of liquid nitrogen. Analytical flow cytometry was used to check the purity and quantity of each magnetically sorted T cell population. From each sorted fraction, genomic DNA was isolated and quantified by UV absorbance on a Nanodrop 2000c.

The receptor comes from a man aged 30-40 years in good health. The material sequenced was naive CD4+ T cells sorted from blood. The sample's cell subset or site label, decoded: CD45RA+ positively selected. This receptor chain uses TRBV7-2 and TRBJ1-5, with no confidently assigned D gene. The DNA is as follows: TGTGCCAGCAGCTCTTACAATCAGCCCCAGCATTTT. Its translation reads: CASSSYNQPQHF.